The source of this T cell receptor beta chain is a study of shared clonotypes between healthy human individuals. TCRdb's table, derived via immunoSEQ multiplex PCR, lists solely in-frame clones and lacks some. The data contain more than 2 million clones, approximately 96% of them singletons. The trim removed 6 bases at V and 5 bases at J, leaving 7 bases unmatched. Germline-derived CDR1 and CDR2 are SNHLY and FYNNEI. The CDR3 has 14 amino acids. The sample comprised naive CD4+ T cells sorted from blood. The sample's subset: CD45RA+ positively selected. This clonotype was sampled from a man between 18 and 35 years old in good health. This chain joins TRBV2 and TRBJ2-5; 9 nucleotides line up with TRBD2. The CDR3: CASRLAGGSETQYF. In DNA, the CDR3 is TGTGCCAGCAGGCTGGCGGGGGGGAGTGAGACCCAGTACTTC.